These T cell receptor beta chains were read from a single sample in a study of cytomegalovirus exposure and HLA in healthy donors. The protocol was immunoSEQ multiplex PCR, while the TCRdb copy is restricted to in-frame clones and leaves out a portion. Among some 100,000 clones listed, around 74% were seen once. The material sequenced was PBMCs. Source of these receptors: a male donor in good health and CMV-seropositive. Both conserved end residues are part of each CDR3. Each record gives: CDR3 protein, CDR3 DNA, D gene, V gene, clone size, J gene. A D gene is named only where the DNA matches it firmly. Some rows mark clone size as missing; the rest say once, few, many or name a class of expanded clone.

CASSFYPDRSEAFF	TGTGCCAGCAGCTTTTACCCCGACAGGTCTGAAGCTTTCTTT	-	TRBV7-9	few	TRBJ1-1
CATSRGQGQMNTEAFF	TGTGCCACCAGCAGAGGTCAGGGACAGATGAACACTGAAGCTTTCTTT	TRBD1	TRBV15	few	TRBJ1-1
CASSFSGGGTQYF	TGTGCCAGCAGCTTCTCGGGGGGTGGGACCCAGTACTTC	TRBD2	TRBV7-3	-	TRBJ2-5
CASSVGAANRQETQYF	TGTGCCAGCAGCGTAGGAGCGGCCAATAGACAAGAGACCCAGTACTTC	-	TRBV9	-	TRBJ2-5
CASSPTGTSGDPYEQYF	TGTGCCAGCAGCCCAACTGGGACTAGCGGGGACCCCTACGAGCAGTACTTC	TRBD2	TRBV9	once	TRBJ2-7
CASSSRQGGDYGYTF	TGTGCCAGCAGTTCTCGACAGGGAGGCGACTATGGCTACACCTTC	TRBD1	TRBV7-9	-	TRBJ1-2
CASRPQDRGNSPLHF	TGTGCCAGCAGGCCCCAGGACAGGGGCAATTCACCCCTCCACTTT	TRBD1	TRBV6-6	-	TRBJ1-6
CASSIASGGNTEAFF	TGTGCCAGTAGTATAGCGTCAGGGGGGAACACTGAAGCTTTCTTT	TRBD1	TRBV19	few	TRBJ1-1
CASSRQGVPHEQYF	TGTGCCAGCAGTCGGCAGGGGGTTCCACACGAGCAGTACTTC	TRBD1	TRBV5-6	-	TRBJ2-7
CASSLGGRREPQHF	TGTGCCAGCAGCTTGGGTGGGCGCCGAGAGCCCCAGCATTTT	-	TRBV5-6	-	TRBJ1-5